This TCR beta chain was retrieved from a study of T-cell memory formation after mild COVID-19 (dated by TCRdb to 2020 to 2023). Turning to the overall study: Most TCR sequence clusters were specific to one of the two donors. Two young, previously healthy adult volunteers made up the cohort, one male and one female. T-cell clones expanding and contracting after mild COVID-19 in two donors were tracked by longitudinal TCRalpha and TCRbeta repertoire sequencing. Here is what the overall study found, with its caveats: From day 15 to 85, contracting clones showed balanced CD4/CD8 phenotypes, whereas a second wave of clones that expanded from day 15 to 37 leaned towards CD4+. SARS-CoV-2 specificity was not confirmed for the second-wave clones peaking on day 37. Only two mild cases were covered by the study, and larger cohorts that include severe cases with pre-infection samples were considered necessary. Contracting CD4+ clones turned up mainly in the CM and EM memory subsets, whereas EMRA was where CD8+ clones were enriched. Some responding clones were found in pre-infection memory, which suggests that pre-existing cross-reactive memory T cells took part in the SARS-CoV-2 response.

This clonotype was seen ten or more times. The target of this receptor is not known. Base-call qualities are not available, and no considerably larger clone is one nucleotide away. Sequences SGHRS (CDR1) and YFSETQ (CDR2) are obtained from the germline V gene. The CDR3 covers 13 residues, taking in both the cysteine and the phenylalanine. Just CDR3 DNA is preserved here, 39 bases in frame from base 1. Trimming removed 6 bases from V and 5 bases from J, leaving 15 bases between the germline ends. PBMCs were isolated by Ficoll-Paque density gradient centrifugation. The sequencer was an Illumina NovaSeq 6000. Using 5'RACE with constant-segment primers, TCRalpha and TCRbeta cDNA libraries were constructed, with sample barcodes and unique molecular identifiers added in the process. Trizol reagent was used to extract RNA from every sample. Amplification of the libraries took two PCR steps, and the second step added a second sample barcode plus Illumina TruSeq adapters. Sequencing of libraries was performed on an Illumina NovaSeq with 2 x 150 bp paired-end reads. In the paper's pipeline: With migec v1.2.7, reads were demultiplexed and then collapsed into UMI-guided consensus sequences. Using mixcr v2.1.11, the UMI consensuses were aligned to TRA and TRB V and J templates and assembled into clonotypes. Clonotypes were classified as expanded or contracted when called significant by both edgeR and NoisET, with noise models trained on biological replicates. For edgeR calls, the thresholds were a false discovery rate-adjusted p below 0.01 and a log2 fold-change of 1. As an exploratory analysis of dynamics, PCA with hierarchical clustering was applied to max-normalized trajectories of the 1000 most abundant clonotypes. The CD4 or CD8 phenotype of responding clones was assigned using the separately sequenced CD4+ and CD8+ repertoires. The raw public data were reprocessed by TCRdb itself: fastp quality trimming at Q25, MiXCR clonotype calling, in-frame beta chains only. Each record represents a unique CDR3 protein, reported with the most common genes and DNA among its rows. These V and J calls derive from TCRdb rather than the authors' analysis. The sample contains under 400,000 distinct CDR3 sequences, 20% to 25% of them found a single time. Around 13% of the sample belongs to the ten largest clones.

The clonotype comes from an adult woman who had mild COVID-19 (a few samples of this study predate the infection). The sample titles of this study are shuffled in the database, so cell type and time point are left out; the donor was told from shared clones. The source material was PBMCs or a T cell subset sorted from them (not recorded which). The chain joins TRBV5-1 to TRBJ2-7, and the D gene may be TRBD2, 7 bases matching. This receptor carries the CDR3 CASNFGGLDEQYF. The DNA sequence reads TGCGCCAGCAACTTCGGGGGGCTCGACGAGCAGTACTTC.